This T cell receptor beta chain comes out of a study of T cells in women clearing cervical HPV infection listed by TCRdb under 2018. Regarding the complete study: The cases were fewer than 30 women with histologically confirmed HPV16-related CIN3 or worse, and 2 of these cases were invasive cancers. Controls were some 26 women whose single incident HPV16 infection cleared within 12 months without precancer or cancer developing. Blood from cases was drawn at the visit where the lesion was first identified, while blood from controls was drawn once the infection was no longer detected. Among cases, blood sampling came a median of about 150 days after lesion detection, with an interquartile range of about 80 to 220 days. Since HLA typing was available for only a few women, HLA type could not be ruled out as a confounder. An exploratory proof-of-principle case-control study, nested within the Guanacaste HPV Natural History Study in Costa Rica, was conducted to compare TCR repertoires across cervical HPV16 outcomes. Cases were matched to controls by age within five years and by the year the sample was collected. Cases had a median age of around 32 years compared with 38 for controls, and baseline characteristics showed no significant differences between the groups. In the parent cohort, some 9,900 women aged 18 or older were enrolled in Guanacaste, Costa Rica, during 1993 to 1994 and then followed for less than 8 years. As quality controls, five blinded duplicates were added to each group, bringing the total to 60 or so samples made up of roughly 50 participants and 10 or so replicates.

On this clone: It lacks a known antigen. The read ends 3 residues shy of where the CDR3 ends; the end is completed using the germline J gene.

Every participant had a single incident cervical HPV16 infection, and prevalent HPV16 infections were excluded. Cervical HPV DNA was detected by MY09/MY11 PCR and genotyped by dot-blot hybridization. Roughly 16 mL of heparinized blood were centrifuged, and the buffy coat was split into aliquots, frozen at -30 degrees C, and then kept at -80 degrees C. QIAGEN kits were used to extract genomic DNA from buffy coat specimens. Using the immunoSEQ assay, multiplex PCR amplified TCR beta CDR3 regions from an average of approximately 1,200 ng of genomic DNA per sample. The assay corrected primer bias using a complete synthetic TCR repertoire to establish an amplification baseline. The amplicons were sequenced using the Illumina platform. As for the authors' bioinformatics: Error correction of the sequences involved clustering with frequency ratios plus a modified nearest-neighbor algorithm, after which the sequences were analyzed in the immunoSEQ Analyzer using IMGT gene definitions. At each rarefaction depth, TCR richness and evenness were averaged across 20 rarefaction repeats, and any sample with fewer sequences than the depth was left out. Relative abundances of V, D and J genes were compared between groups using Wilcoxon rank sum tests, with FDR correction applied. In the blinded duplicates, the intraclass correlation was around 96% for TCR richness and averaged around 80% across 65 to 75 gene segments. TCRdb re-hosts the immuneACCESS table, in-frame sequences only. Its copies lack some clones; in the studies checked, an unresolved V gene accounts for under half of them, and the cause for the rest is not known. The V and J calls and clone size are taken from that table; D and trimming were inferred from the DNA. The sample table gives around 39,000 clones. Together, the top ten hold 6.4% of the sample.

Broader findings and caveats from the paper: Because the number of T cells per sample was unknown, the richness differences could reflect varying T-cell content rather than repertoire biology. The cross-sectional design could not show whether the associations came before the infection or were a result of it, and neither effector/memory subsets nor HPV-specific T cells were isolated. TRBV6-7 relative abundance was lower in cases than in controls (around 0.11% versus 0.15%; Bonferroni P = 0.0008). Across sequencing depths, CIN3+ cases showed significantly higher TCR repertoire richness than controls, but evenness did not differ between the groups. Random forest classifiers combining richness and V gene abundances distinguished cases from controls with an estimated AUC of approximately 0.8.

Including cysteine and phenylalanine, the CDR3 has 14 amino acids. Only the CDR3 bases that were read are kept: 33 of them, in frame from base 1. Relative to germline, V is 1 base shorter and J is 3 bases shorter, with 9 bases between their ends. The germline V gene sets CDR1 to MNHNS and CDR2 to SASEGT. Source material: blood buffy coat. The V and J segments used are TRBV6-1 and TRBJ1-1; a weak D assignment points to TRBD1 (5 bases agree). This TCR came from a woman aged 18 to 69 with a cervical HPV16 infection that either progressed to CIN3+ or cleared (not recorded which). The DNA read from the CDR3 is TGTGCCAGCAGTGAAGAGGGGTTGGACACTGAA. Its protein product is CASSEEGLDTE. The full CDR3 sequence reads CASSEEGLDTEAFF.